The entry below describes one TCR beta chain. Generated by immunoSEQ multiplex PCR, the TCRdb table keeps only in-frame clones and is missing some. The sample has about 25,000 clones, 70% to 85% seen once. V was trimmed by 5 bases and J by 8 bases, leaving 18 bases between them. Germline CDR1 is SGHTA and CDR2 is FQGNSA. This CDR3 spans 15 amino acids. These data originate in a study of T cells in narcolepsy. The receptor was derived from a human donor with narcolepsy. The sequenced material came from CD45RA- memory CD4+ T cells from PBMCs. The chain joins TRBV7-2 to TRBJ1-4, with a weak D call TRBD1 (6 bases). Here the CDR3 reads CASSGRASGVEKLFF. Here the CDR3 DNA reads TGTGCCAGCAGCGGCCGGGCCTCAGGGGTGGAAAAACTGTTTTTT.